These T cell receptor beta chains were read from a single sample in a study of blood T cell repertoires in COVID-19. Sequenced by immunoSEQ multiplex PCR; TCRdb stores in-frame clones only, minus some. The sample shows 110,000 or so clones, approximately 84% of them seen only once. What was sequenced was peripheral blood. The source of these receptors is a man in his forties or fifties with acute or convalescent COVID-19. The CDR3 runs from the conserved cysteine through the conserved F or W. The order of the fields is clone size, J gene, V gene, CDR3 protein. Size is omitted from some rows. Given values are once, few, many or a class for expanded clones.

abundance: .; j_gene: TRBJ1-3; v_gene: TRBV4-1; CDR3aa: CASSQDEATGTSGNTIYF
abundance: .; j_gene: TRBJ1-3; v_gene: TRBV2; CDR3aa: CASSARWSGNTIYF
abundance: .; j_gene: TRBJ1-6; v_gene: TRBV18; CDR3aa: CASSPNSDSPLHF
abundance: .; j_gene: TRBJ2-3; v_gene: TRBV9; CDR3aa: CASSVGVRGGTDTQYF
abundance: .; j_gene: TRBJ1-2; v_gene: TRBV28; CDR3aa: CASSLLAPYGYTF
abundance: .; j_gene: TRBJ2-2; v_gene: TRBV19; CDR3aa: CASTPGGGRTGELFF
abundance: .; j_gene: TRBJ2-7; v_gene: TRBV2; CDR3aa: CASRMSGQGFYEQYF
abundance: .; j_gene: TRBJ1-2; v_gene: TRBV5-1; CDR3aa: CASSSLGTGGMDGYTF
abundance: .; j_gene: TRBJ2-1; v_gene: TRBV29-1; CDR3aa: CSGGIRNEQFF
abundance: .; j_gene: TRBJ1-5; v_gene: TRBV28; CDR3aa: CASSYGVDQPQHF
abundance: .; j_gene: TRBJ1-5; v_gene: TRBV10-3; CDR3aa: CAISEPIPGQPQHF
abundance: .; j_gene: TRBJ1-2; v_gene: TRBV19; CDR3aa: CASGLQGTPANYGYTF
abundance: .; j_gene: TRBJ2-7; v_gene: TRBV10-3; CDR3aa: CAIRSGGHEQYF
abundance: .; j_gene: TRBJ1-1; v_gene: TRBV6-5; CDR3aa: CASSYQAGAITEAFF
abundance: once; j_gene: TRBJ2-1; v_gene: TRBV30; CDR3aa: CAWSGGEQFF
abundance: .; j_gene: TRBJ1-1; v_gene: TRBV12-3/TRBV12-4; CDR3aa: CASSFAGNTEAFF
abundance: many; j_gene: TRBJ1-5; v_gene: TRBV4-1; CDR3aa: CASSGPTVLEPQHF
abundance: once; j_gene: TRBJ2-5; v_gene: TRBV24-1; CDR3aa: CATSGTSGGGVRETQYF
abundance: .; j_gene: TRBJ1-5; v_gene: TRBV19; CDR3aa: CASSIWDKSNQPQHF
abundance: .; j_gene: TRBJ1-2; v_gene: TRBV10-3; CDR3aa: CAISDTGTGEGYTF
abundance: .; j_gene: TRBJ1-2; v_gene: TRBV6-1; CDR3aa: CASSEVPGAGNGYTF
abundance: .; j_gene: TRBJ2-5; v_gene: TRBV5-1; CDR3aa: CASSFSGGASGETQYF
abundance: .; j_gene: TRBJ2-1; v_gene: TRBV10-3; CDR3aa: CAISVAGTVNNEQFF
abundance: .; j_gene: TRBJ2-3; v_gene: TRBV2; CDR3aa: CASSVQGVRDTQYF
abundance: .; j_gene: TRBJ2-3; v_gene: TRBV9; CDR3aa: CASSVGSGGAASTDTQYF
abundance: .; j_gene: TRBJ1-2; v_gene: TRBV7-2; CDR3aa: CASSLRQQGEGNGYTF
abundance: few; j_gene: TRBJ1-3; v_gene: TRBV29-1; CDR3aa: CSVAPAGQGSTIYF
abundance: .; j_gene: TRBJ2-7; v_gene: TRBV3-1/TRBV3-2; CDR3aa: CASSQSPGLAPGEQYF
abundance: few; j_gene: TRBJ2-3; v_gene: TRBV2; CDR3aa: CASGAKSGGFTDTQYF
abundance: few; j_gene: TRBJ2-3; v_gene: TRBV4-1; CDR3aa: CASSQAWGGDTQYF
abundance: .; j_gene: TRBJ1-6; v_gene: TRBV3-1/TRBV3-2; CDR3aa: CASSPTGNSPLHF
abundance: .; j_gene: TRBJ1-3; v_gene: TRBV15; CDR3aa: CATWGTAGNTIYF
abundance: .; j_gene: TRBJ1-5; v_gene: TRBV29-1; CDR3aa: CSVAVHNQPQHF
abundance: few; j_gene: TRBJ1-3; v_gene: TRBV30; CDR3aa: CAWRSSGNTIYF
abundance: once; j_gene: TRBJ1-2; v_gene: TRBV6-5; CDR3aa: CASSYSDRAGGYTF
abundance: .; j_gene: TRBJ1-6; v_gene: TRBV27; CDR3aa: CASSLILGGSPLHF
abundance: .; j_gene: TRBJ1-1; v_gene: TRBV9; CDR3aa: CASSATGEPEAFF
abundance: .; j_gene: TRBJ1-1; v_gene: TRBV5-1; CDR3aa: CASTTGGGNTEAFF
abundance: .; j_gene: TRBJ1-2; v_gene: TRBV4-1; CDR3aa: CASSQGQQGTGYTF